This T cell receptor (beta chain) appears in the sequencing data of a study of T cell responses to AZD1222 COVID-19 vaccine. Study conclusions and caveats: In a largely white British group with more females than males, clonal diversity was possibly underestimated. Of spike-specific TCRs, nearly half reportedly target regions left unmutated in variants.

With regard to this clone: Its target is not known.

From germline, CDR1 is LGHNA and CDR2 YNFKEQ. V was pared by 0 bases and J by 0 bases, with 14 bases of the junction left unmatched. CDR3 length: 19 amino acids. Sequencing used immunoSEQ multiplex PCR; TCRdb keeps in-frame clones, though not all of them. The repertoire holds 110,000 or so clones, about 91% seen once, with 6.5% in the top ten. V usage is TRBV4-2 and J usage is TRBJ2-7; TRBD2 matches at 7 bases. The input for sequencing was peripheral blood, taken 28 days after the second AZD1222 dose. The TCR was taken from an adult who received the AZD1222 COVID-19 vaccine. The CDR3 loop reads CASSQDLPSSGENSYEQYF. Written as DNA, the CDR3 is TGTGCCAGCAGCCAAGATCTTCCAAGCAGCGGGGAAAACTCCTACGAGCAGTACTTC.